This T cell receptor (beta chain) originates from a study of PD-1 blockade in classical Hodgkin lymphoma. Points from the study as a whole: Those achieving complete response showed baseline diversity like newly diagnosed patients. Still unresolved is the cause of the repertoire differences, which may be disease activity or prior therapy. Relapsed/refractory patients reportedly had the lowest baseline TCR diversity, below newly diagnosed patients, who were below healthy donors. Researchers reported that CD4+ TCR diversity, though not CD8+, rose significantly by C4D1.

In regard to this clone: Its specificity is not known.

The CDR3 runs 20 residues. Trimming cost V 4 bases and J 4 bases, with 32 bases left between them. Germline CDR1 reads PRHDT; CDR2 reads FYEKMQ (reference sequence). Following autologous stem cell transplantation, relapse occurred in every patient, and exposure to brentuximab vedotin varied. TCRdb keeps only in-frame clones here, not all; method: immunoSEQ multiplex PCR. The repertoire includes about 24,000 clones, around 70% of them detected once, and about 3.3% sits in the top ten. V gene TRBV13 combines with J gene TRBJ2-7; a weak D match, TRBD2 (6 bases). The sequence was collected from a human donor with classical Hodgkin lymphoma. This sample comprised peripheral blood mononuclear cells (PBMCs), obtained at baseline. In DNA form, the CDR3 reads TGTGCCAGCAGCTCCAAAACCCCCGCGACGGAACTCACCGGGGGATACGAGCAGTACTTC. It encodes CASSSKTPATELTGGYEQYF.